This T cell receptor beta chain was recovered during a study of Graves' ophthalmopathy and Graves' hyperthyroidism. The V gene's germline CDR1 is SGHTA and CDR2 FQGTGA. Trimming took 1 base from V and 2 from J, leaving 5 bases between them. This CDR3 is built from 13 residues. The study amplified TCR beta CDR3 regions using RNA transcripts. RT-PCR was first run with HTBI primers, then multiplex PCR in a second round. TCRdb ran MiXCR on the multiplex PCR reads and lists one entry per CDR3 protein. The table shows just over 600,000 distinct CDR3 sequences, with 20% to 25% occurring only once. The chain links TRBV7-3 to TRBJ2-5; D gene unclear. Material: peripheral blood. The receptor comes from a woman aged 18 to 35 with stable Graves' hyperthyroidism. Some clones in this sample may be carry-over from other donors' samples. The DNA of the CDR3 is TGTGCCAGCAGCTTAAAGGATCAAGAGACCCAGTACTTC. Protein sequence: CASSLKDQETQYF. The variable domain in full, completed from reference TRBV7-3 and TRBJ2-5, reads GAGVSQTPSNKVTEKGKYVELRCDPISGHTALYWYRQSLGQGPEFLIYFQGTGAADDSGLPNDRFFAVRPEGSVSTLKIQRTERGDSAVYLCASSLKDQETQYFGPGTRLLVL.